The subject of this entry is one T cell receptor beta chain. The CDR3 has 16 amino acids. V dropped 3 bases and J dropped 4; count of bases not matched to a gene: 9. CDR1 and CDR2 (germline): KGHSH, LQKENI. The data belong to a study of blood T cell repertoires in COVID-19. Turning to the study itself: Italy, Spain and the United States were the sources of the convalescent and acute COVID-19 samples.

Sequencing was performed with immunoSEQ multiplex PCR; in TCRdb, only in-frame clones are kept and a portion is missing. The sample has approximately 250,000 clones, approximately 89% seen once; the top ten hold about 10%. This receptor was identified in a man aged 40-49 years with active or convalescent COVID-19. Sequencing was performed on peripheral blood. V is TRBV18 and J is TRBJ2-1, with TRBD1 matching 7 bases. CDR3 in amino acids: CASSPNTGDSYNEQFF. In DNA form, the CDR3 reads TGTGCCAGCTCACCGAATACAGGGGATTCTTACAATGAGCAGTTCTTC. Filled out from reference TRBV18 and TRBJ2-1, the complete variable domain reads NAGVMQNPRHLVRRRGQEARLRCSPMKGHSHVYWYRQLPEEGLKFMVYLQKENIIDESGMPKERFSAEFPKEGPSILRIQQVVRGDSAAYFCASSPNTGDSYNEQFFGPGTRLTVL.